Listed here are 27 T cell receptor beta chains from one sample, sequenced in a study of blood T cell repertoires in COVID-19. The assay was immunoSEQ multiplex PCR, and TCRdb's table has in-frame clones only and misses some. The profile shows about 220,000 clones, about 84% of them singletons. What was sequenced was peripheral blood. The receptors were gathered from a human donor in a cohort sampled during active COVID-19.

The chain has TRBV12-3 or TRBV12-4 and TRBJ1-2; D is unresolved. CDR3 size: 12 residues. V shed 1 base and J shed 14 bases, with 14 bases lying between them. The CDR3 loop reads CASSLERAAKTF. The CDR3 nucleotides read TGTGCCAGCAGTTTAGAGCGCGCCGCGAAGACCTTC.

The chain has TRBV4-1 and TRBJ2-7; D perhaps matches TRBD2 (7 bases). The germline V and J ends were trimmed by 2 bases and 2 bases, with 25 bases remaining between them. This CDR3 region has 19 residues. The V gene's germline CDR1 is MGHRA and CDR2 YSYEKL. The CDR3 bases are TGCGCCAGCAGCCAACCCCCCCTAGGGGGGGGACGGAGAACCTACGAGCAGTACTTC. Amino acid sequence: CASSQPPLGGGRRTYEQYF.

This clone was detected only a few times. This chain uses TRBV6-2 or TRBV6-3 with TRBJ2-1; D unclear. Germline assignment: CDR1 MNHEY and CDR2 SVGEGT. There are 14 residues in the CDR3. Deletions cut 0 bases from V and 14 bases from J, with 17 bases between. In nucleotides, the CDR3 is TGTGCCAGCAGTTACTCGTCCCCGAAACTCCTTGAGTTCTTC. Encoded protein: CASSYSSPKLLEFF.

This chain connects TRBV19 to TRBJ1-4, with D uncertain. Germline loops: CDR1 LNHDA, CDR2 SQIVND (reference sequence). The germline V and J ends were trimmed by 5 bases and 14 bases, with 15 bases remaining between them. The length of the CDR3 is 12 residues. CDR3 region: CASSSPGSALFF. CDR3 sequence (DNA): TGTGCCAGTAGTTCTCCGGGGTCGGCTCTGTTTTTT.

The chain combines TRBV4-2 with TRBJ2-7; possible D gene TRBD2, 5 bases. V gave up 3 bases and J gave up 5 bases, with 8 bases separating them. CDR3 length: 12 residues. CDR1 is LGHNA, CDR2 YNFKEQ, per germline. Written as DNA, the CDR3 is TGTGCCAGCAGCCAGAGGGTCCACGAGCAGTACTTC. Translation: CASSQRVHEQYF.

The chain couples TRBV18 to TRBJ1-5, with a weak D call TRBD1 (6 bases). Germline assignment: CDR1 KGHSH and CDR2 LQKENI. CDR3 size: 15 residues. Trimming took 2 bases from V and 6 from J, leaving 14 bases between them. CDR3 sequence: CASSPAQGGGQPQHF. The CDR3 DNA is TGTGCCAGCTCACCAGCACAGGGAGGGGGTCAGCCCCAGCATTTT.

The chain uses TRBV15 and TRBJ2-7, with TRBD2 matching over 8 bases. Germline V gene sequence: CDR1 LNHNV, CDR2 YYDKDF (reference sequence). J was trimmed by 3 bases and V by 3 bases; bases with no gene match: 4. The CDR3 length is 14 residues. The CDR3 is CATSSTSGYYEQYF. The DNA for the CDR3 is TGTGCCACCAGCAGCACTAGCGGCTACTACGAGCAGTACTTC.

This sequence joins TRBV10-3 and TRBJ2-3; possibly TRBD1 for D (6 bases). CDR1 and CDR2 from the germline V gene are ENHRY and SYGVKD. This CDR3 is built from 16 residues. The V and J ends lost 3 bases and 2 bases respectively, with 15 bases between them. DNA for the CDR3: TGTGCCATCAGTGACCCCGGGGTGGGACACACAGATACGCAGTATTTT. Its translation is CAISDPGVGHTDTQYF.

This sequence joins TRBV5-1 and TRBJ2-7, with 7 nucleotides matching TRBD1. In germline, CDR1 is SGHRS, CDR2 YFSETQ. V shed 4 bases and J 3 bases; nucleotides not matched to a gene: 7. The CDR3 length is 14 residues. The DNA of the CDR3 is TGCGCCAGCAGCCTGAGGGCAGGGGGCTACGAGCAGTACTTC. It specifies CASSLRAGGYEQYF.

The chain recombines TRBV3-1 (or the pseudogene TRBV3-2) with TRBJ1-2; D is perhaps TRBD1 (6 bases). Germline V gene data show CDR1 as LGHDT and CDR2 as YNNKEL (reference sequence). The CDR3 length is 14 residues. Trimming pared 1 base from V and 8 bases from J, leaving 14 bases between. CDR3 nucleotides: TGTGCCAGCAGCCAAGTCCACGGCAGGGGAGGCTACACCTTC. It is translated as CASSQVHGRGGYTF.

The gene calls are TRBV3-1 (or the pseudogene TRBV3-2) and TRBJ2-1, with TRBD2 as a possible D gene (6 bases). This CDR3 spans 17 amino acids. V lost 4 bases and J lost 2, with 18 bases in between. Germline CDR1 and CDR2: LGHDT and YNNKEL (reference sequence). The CDR3 loop reads CASSLSVLAPTYNEQFF. The CDR3 DNA sequence: TGTGCCAGCAGCCTTTCAGTCCTAGCGCCTACCTACAATGAGCAGTTCTTC.

The rearrangement uses TRBV5-5 and TRBJ1-6, with no clear D. Germline lookup yields CDR1 SGHKS and CDR2 YYEKEE (reference sequence). The germline V and J ends were trimmed by 2 bases and 4 bases, with 4 bases remaining between them. The CDR3 length is 13 residues. Written as DNA, the CDR3 is TGTGCCAGCAGCTTAACATATAATTCACCCCTCCACTTT. As protein: CASSLTYNSPLHF.

This rearrangement joins TRBV5-1 to TRBJ2-1; 9 bases agree with TRBD2. Trimming removed 0 bases from V and 5 bases from J; junction bases left unmatched: 3. The CDR3 sequence is 15 residues long. Germline V gene lookup returns CDR1 SGHRS and CDR2 YFSETQ. The CDR3 DNA follows: TGCGCCAGCAGCTTGGGAGCGGGGGGTCACAATGAGCAGTTCTTC. It encodes CASSLGAGGHNEQFF.

This sequence joins TRBV5-1 and TRBJ1-2; possibly TRBD1 for D (6 bases). The germline gives CDR1 SGHRS, CDR2 YFSETQ. Trimming took off 3 bases at V and 0 bases at J, with 12 bases between the two ends. The CDR3 length is 15 residues. The CDR3: CASSSNRAANYGYTF. CDR3 sequence (DNA): TGCGCCAGCAGCTCCAACAGGGCAGCTAACTATGGCTACACCTTC.

A few counts support this clone. This chain joins TRBV14 and TRBJ1-2; D not resolved. Trimming took 0 bases from V and 2 from J, leaving 7 bases between them. The length of the CDR3 is 14 residues. Germline V CDR1 and CDR2: SGHDN, FVKESK. The CDR3, as DNA: TGTGCCAGCAGCCAAGATCTGGCCAACTATGGCTACACCTTC. Its protein is CASSQDLANYGYTF. The full variable domain, rest sourced from reference TRBV14 and TRBJ1-2, is EAGVTQFPSHSVIEKGQTVTLRCDPISGHDNLYWYRRVMGKEIKFLLHFVKESKQDESGMPNNRFLAERTGGTYSTLKVQPAELEDSGVYFCASSQDLANYGYTFGSGTRLTVV.

This chain connects TRBV7-2 to TRBJ2-7; D is perhaps TRBD1 (6 bases). Per germline, CDR1 SGHTA and CDR2 FQGNSA. The CDR3 sequence is 13 residues long. V shed 5 bases and J shed 0 bases, with 8 bases lying between them. This chain's CDR3 is CASSLDSSYEQYF. The CDR3 nucleotides read TGTGCCAGCAGCCTGGACAGCTCCTACGAGCAGTACTTC.

The chain uses TRBV3-1 (or the pseudogene TRBV3-2) and TRBJ2-7, with a tentative D call TRBD1 (5 bases). CDR3 size: 15 residues. Trimming pared 3 bases from V and 2 bases from J, leaving 14 bases between. Germline-derived CDR1 and CDR2 are LGHDT and YNNKEL (reference sequence). The CDR3 DNA reads TGTGCCAGCAGCCACGTAGGCAGGGCGACCTACGAGCAGTACTTC. This translates into CASSHVGRATYEQYF.

This clone was recorded a few times. The chain recombines TRBV6-2 or TRBV6-3 with TRBJ2-7; 10 bases are a match to TRBD2. The CDR3 is 15 residues long. Germline CDR1 MNHEY, CDR2 SVGEGT. Germline trimming cut 2 bases from V and 3 bases from J; bases unmatched to any gene: 4. In nucleotides, the CDR3 is TGTGCCAGCAGTTACCCCGGACTAGCGGTCTACGAGCAGTACTTC. Translating it yields CASSYPGLAVYEQYF.

This clone was seen once. This chain uses TRBV11-2 with TRBJ2-5; the D gene is possibly TRBD2 (7 bases). There are 17 residues in the CDR3. Trimming pared 2 bases from V and 2 bases from J, leaving 18 bases between. Germline assignment: CDR1 SGHAT and CDR2 FQNNGV. CDR3 sequence: CASSLRRGRGGQETQYF. CDR3 nucleotide sequence: TGTGCCAGCAGCTTAAGAAGAGGAAGGGGGGGACAAGAGACCCAGTACTTC.

The chain uses TRBV7-8 and TRBJ1-6; D gene uncertain. Per germline, CDR1 SGHVS and CDR2 FQNEAQ. The CDR3 is 14 amino acids. V lost 4 bases and J 9 bases, leaving 13 bases between the germline ends. The CDR3 loop reads CASSYRIPGSPLHF. DNA for the CDR3: TGTGCCAGCAGCTATAGGATACCGGGTTCACCCCTCCACTTT. Drawing the rest from reference TRBV7-8 and TRBJ1-6, the complete variable domain is GAGVSQSPRYKVAKRGQDVALRCDPISGHVSLFWYQQALGQGPEFLTYFQNEAQLDKSGLPSDRFFAERPEGSVSTLKIQRTQQEDSAVYLCASSYRIPGSPLHFGNGTRLTVT.

This clone was detected once. The rearrangement uses TRBV5-6 and TRBJ2-7, with TRBD1 matching over 7 bases. V was pared by 4 bases and J by 4 bases, with 5 bases of the junction left unmatched. This CDR3 region has 13 residues. Germline CDR1 reads SGHDT; CDR2 reads YYEEEE. The CDR3 sequence is CASSPGQTYEQYF. For the CDR3, the DNA is TGTGCCAGCAGCCCGGGACAGACTTACGAGCAGTACTTC.

This chain joins TRBV30 and TRBJ2-1; 8 nucleotides align to TRBD1. Trimming cost V 1 base and J 15 bases; bases outside gene matches: 8. Germline loops: CDR1 GTSNPN, CDR2 SVGIG (reference sequence). The length of the CDR3 is 12 residues. CDR3 loop: CAWSAGQGPRFF. The CDR3 DNA sequence: TGTGCCTGGAGTGCAGGACAGGGCCCCCGGTTCTTC.

The V call is TRBV4-1, the J call TRBJ1-5, with no clear D. The CDR3 length is 18 residues. CDR1 is MGHRA, CDR2 YSYEKL, per germline. Trimming took 4 bases from V and 2 from J, leaving 21 bases between them. The CDR3 coding sequence is TGCGCCAGCAGCCCGGCACGGTCGACCGAGGGTCGCAATCAGCCCCAGCATTTT. It yields the protein CASSPARSTEGRNQPQHF.

The V and J genes are TRBV28 and TRBJ1-4; 7 nucleotides agree with TRBD1. V lost 6 bases and J lost 8; bases outside the gene matches: 12. Germline CDR1 reads MDHEN; CDR2 reads SYDVKM. This CDR3 is built from 15 residues. CDR3 protein: CASRSQQGMQEKLFF. The CDR3 DNA reads as TGTGCCAGCAGATCCCAACAGGGGATGCAGGAAAAACTGTTTTTT. Variable domain in full (rest from reference TRBV28 and TRBJ1-4): DVKVTQSSRYLVKRTGEKVFLECVQDMDHENMFWYRQDPGLGLRLIYFSYDVKMKEKGDIPEGYSVSREKKERFSLILESASTNQTSMYLCASRSQQGMQEKLFFGSGTQLSVL.

The V call is TRBV4-3, the J call TRBJ2-1; perhaps TRBD1 as D (5 bases). Germline assignment: CDR1 LGHNA and CDR2 YSLEER. The CDR3 covers 17 residues. Trimming shortened V by 0 bases and J by 4 bases, and 16 bases separated the two germline ends. The CDR3 DNA is TGCGCCAGCAGCCAAGATTTGGGCAGGGTAGGATACAATGAGCAGTTCTTC. It encodes CASSQDLGRVGYNEQFF.

The chain employs TRBV28 and TRBJ1-1, with 8 bases that match TRBD1. This CDR3 is 14 amino acids long. The V and J ends lost 8 bases and 5 bases, in that order; junction bases with no gene match: 10. Germline CDR1 and CDR2: MDHEN and SYDVKM. The CDR3 DNA sequence: TGTGCCAGCGGAAATCCCACAGGGGGAACTGAAGCTTTCTTT. This translates into CASGNPTGGTEAFF. Supplemented by reference TRBV28 and TRBJ1-1, the full variable domain reads DVKVTQSSRYLVKRTGEKVFLECVQDMDHENMFWYRQDPGLGLRLIYFSYDVKMKEKGDIPEGYSVSREKKERFSLILESASTNQTSMYLCASGNPTGGTEAFFGQGTRLTVV.

This rearrangement joins TRBV28 to TRBJ1-3; the D is unclear. The germline V and J ends were trimmed by 2 bases and 1 base, with 12 bases remaining between them. Germline V gives CDR1 MDHEN, CDR2 SYDVKM. The CDR3 runs 16 residues. The CDR3 sequence is CASSLLVSSSGNTIYF. CDR3 coding DNA: TGTGCCAGCAGTTTACTAGTATCGAGTTCTGGAAACACCATATATTTT.